The text below deals with one T cell receptor beta chain. The data originate from a study of blood T cell repertoires in COVID-19. Turning to the study itself: Samples taken during acute and convalescent COVID-19 were collected in the United States, Italy and Spain. Sources were T cells, B-cell-depleted T cells, or PBMCs; the material itself was cDNA or gDNA.

In the original workflow: Scientists estimated how many nucleated cells there were by amplifying reference gene primers. The protocol was immunoSEQ multiplex PCR, while the TCRdb copy is restricted to in-frame clones and leaves out a portion. D and trimming come from the DNA, and the V and J calls and clone size come from that table. The sample contains under 250,000 clones, about 84% of which appear only once. CDR3 length equals 14 residues. V lost 3 bases and J lost 11, with 18 bases in between. From germline, CDR1 is KGHDR and CDR2 SFDVKD. Seattle-derived patients entered the study during active infection and were followed longitudinally.

The chain combines TRBV24-1 with TRBJ1-1; D may be TRBD1 (5 bases). This clonotype originated in a woman older than 75 with COVID-19, enrolled during active disease. Sequencing was done on a sample of peripheral blood. DNA for the CDR3: TGTGCCACCAGTGATACCAGGGATGAGGCCGGGGCTTTCTTT. Its translation is CATSDTRDEAGAFF.